This TCR beta chain was recovered during a study of response to subunit inactivated influenza vaccine. Overall study findings and caveats: It was the authors' suggestion that each seasonal influenza vaccination recruits few new T cells.

TCRdb called the RT-PCR reads again in MiXCR, with one record for every CDR3 protein. The table shows about 570,000 distinct CDR3 sequences, with about 10% occurring only once. The germline V gene encodes CDR1 SGHVS and CDR2 FQNEAQ. The V and J ends lost 1 base and 3 bases respectively, with 7 bases between them. This CDR3 is built from 13 residues. At least ten counts were recorded for this clonotype. Antigen specificity is unknown. This sample was shared with a second study, whose subject was T cells expressing NK-cell markers. From that report: UMIs accompanied the 5'RACE template switching by which TCR beta cDNA was made. Sorted T-cell subsets CD3+CD56+NKG2C+, CD3+CD56+NKG2C- and CD3+CD56-NKG2C+ were TCR beta-sequenced.

Sequencing was performed on PBMCs from blood, taken on the day of vaccination. This receptor was identified in a man in his fifties or sixties who received an inactivated influenza vaccine. The chain uses TRBV7-8 and TRBJ2-7; D is undetermined. The CDR3 DNA reads as TGTGCCAGCAGCTTAGGGGGTAACTACGAGCAGTACTTC. Its translation: CASSLGGNYEQYF.